The clone carrying this T cell receptor (beta chain) was recorded at least ten times. Its antigen is still unknown. This entry belongs to a study of T cells in Graves' hyperthyroidism and ophthalmopathy. About the study: Sampling of peripheral blood happened at initial diagnosis, prior to any treatment. Overall study results and limits: Onset of ophthalmopathy came a median roughly 6.4 months after the model predicted it. Blood also carried most thyroid clonotypes expanded above 0.001.

From RNA transcripts, TCR beta CDR3 regions were amplified. The HTBI primer set was used in a first-round RT-PCR of the TCR CDR3. Via MiXCR, TCRdb re-called the multiplex PCR reads, giving one row per CDR3 protein. The sample includes 370,000 or so distinct CDR3 sequences, around an eighth of them seen just once. Germline CDR1 SGHVS, CDR2 FQNEAQ. The CDR3 length is 13 residues. V dropped 5 bases and J dropped 4 bases, with 11 bases sitting between them. Cells are PBMCs isolated from roughly 9.2 ml of fresh blood. V is TRBV7-8 and J is TRBJ1-1; D unclear. This sequence was found in a man aged 30-40 years with Graves' hyperthyroidism that later progressed to Graves' ophthalmopathy. The sample was blood. CDR3 coding DNA: TGTGCCAGCAGCAGACCTGACGGCACTGAAGCTTTCTTT. As protein: CASSRPDGTEAFF.